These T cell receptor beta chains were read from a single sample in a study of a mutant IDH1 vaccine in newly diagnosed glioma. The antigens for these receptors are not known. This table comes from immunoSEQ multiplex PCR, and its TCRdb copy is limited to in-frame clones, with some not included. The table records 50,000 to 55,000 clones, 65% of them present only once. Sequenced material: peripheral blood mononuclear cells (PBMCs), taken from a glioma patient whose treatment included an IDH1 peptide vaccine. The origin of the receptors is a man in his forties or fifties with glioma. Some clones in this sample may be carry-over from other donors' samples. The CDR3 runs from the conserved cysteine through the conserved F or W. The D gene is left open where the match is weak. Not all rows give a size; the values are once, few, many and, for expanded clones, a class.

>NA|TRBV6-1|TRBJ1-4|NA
TGTGCCAGCAGTGGTAAGGGTAGGGTCGCAACTAATGAAAAACTGTTTTTT
CASSGKGRVATNEKLFF
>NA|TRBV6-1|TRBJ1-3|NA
TGTGCCAGCAGTGACAATCAACAGGGACGGGGCGCTGGAAACACCATATATTTT
CASSDNQQGRGAGNTIYF
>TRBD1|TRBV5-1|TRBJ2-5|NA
TGCGCCAGCAGCCCGGACAGGGGGCTAGAGACCCAGTACTTC
CASSPDRGLETQYF
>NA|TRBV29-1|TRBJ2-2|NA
TGCAGCGTTGACACAGGGAGCACCGGGGAGCTGTTTTTT
CSVDTGSTGELFF
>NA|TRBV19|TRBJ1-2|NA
TGTGCCAGTACCACACCCCAGGGGACTAACTATGGCTACACCTTC
CASTTPQGTNYGYTF
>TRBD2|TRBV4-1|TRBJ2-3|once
TGCGCCAGCAGACACGGGGGGGCCCTTGGTACAGATACGCAGTATTTT
CASRHGGALGTDTQYF
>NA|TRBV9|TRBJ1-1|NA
TGTGCCAGCAGCGTAGGTGGTCAGGGTTCAGTAGCTTTCTTT
CASSVGGQGSVAFF
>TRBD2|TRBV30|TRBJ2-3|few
TGTGCCTGGAGTGGGCTAGCGGGGAAGGCAGATACGCAGTATTTT
CAWSGLAGKADTQYF
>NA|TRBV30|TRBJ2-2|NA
TGTGCCTGGAGTGTACAACACACCGGGGAGCTGTTTTTT
CAWSVQHTGELFF
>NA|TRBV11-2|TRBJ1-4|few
TGTGCCAGCAGCTCCATAACAGCTAATGAAAAACTGTTTTTT
CASSSITANEKLFF
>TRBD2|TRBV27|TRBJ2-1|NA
TGTGCCAGCAGTTTAAGGCAGCGGGGGGGCTCCTACAATGAGCAGTTCTTC
CASSLRQRGGSYNEQFF
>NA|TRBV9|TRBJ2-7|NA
TGTGCCAGCAGCCCCTACCTCGGCTACGAGCAGTACTTC
CASSPYLGYEQYF
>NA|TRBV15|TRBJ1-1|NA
TGTGCCACCAGCAGAGACTCCGGCGGGAACACTGAAGCTTTCTTT
CATSRDSGGNTEAFF
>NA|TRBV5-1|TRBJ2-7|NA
TGCGCCAGCAGCTCCGACTACGAGCAGTACTTC
CASSSDYEQYF
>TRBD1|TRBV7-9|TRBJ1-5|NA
TGTGCCAGCAGCTTTTCAGGGGGCCGCAATCAGCCCCAGCATTTT
CASSFSGGRNQPQHF
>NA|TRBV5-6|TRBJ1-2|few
TGTGCCAGCAGCAGGGAGGCGATCGGGTTGTACAAAGGCTACACCTTC
CASSREAIGLYKGYTF
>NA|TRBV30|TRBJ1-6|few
TGTGCCTGGAGTCCACTAGTGAGTAGAGACAAACCTCATTCACCCCTCCACTTT
CAWSPLVSRDKPHSPLHF
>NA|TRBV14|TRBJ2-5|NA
TGTGCCAGCAGCCAAGACAGGGGTAGTGGGCAAGAGACCCAGTACTTC
CASSQDRGSGQETQYF
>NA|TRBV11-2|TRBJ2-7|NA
TGTGCCAGCAGCTTAGAAGGGTCCTACGAGCAGTACTTC
CASSLEGSYEQYF
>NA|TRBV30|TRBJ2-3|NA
TGTGCCTGGAGTGTTGCCTCAGTGGCGCAGTATTTT
CAWSVASVAQYF
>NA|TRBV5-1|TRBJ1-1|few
TGCGCCAGCAGCTTGTGGTCCCAGAACACTGAAGCTTTCTTT
CASSLWSQNTEAFF
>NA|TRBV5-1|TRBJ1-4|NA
TGCGCCAGCAGCTTACGTCCTGCGGGATGGAATTCAACTAATGAAAAACTGTTTTTT
CASSLRPAGWNSTNEKLFF
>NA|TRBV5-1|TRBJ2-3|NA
TGCGCCAGCCTAGCAGAGGGGGGCCGCACAGATACGCAGTATTTT
CASLAEGGRTDTQYF
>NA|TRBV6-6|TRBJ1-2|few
TGTGCCAGCAGTTACTCGAAAGGGAACTATGGCTACACCTTC
CASSYSKGNYGYTF
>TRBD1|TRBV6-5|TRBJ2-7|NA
TGTGCCAGCATGAGGCCGAGACAGGGGAACTACGAGCAGTACTTC
CASMRPRQGNYEQYF
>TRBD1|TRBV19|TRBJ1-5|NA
TGTGCCAGTAGTACCGGGACAGGGACTCAGCCCCAGCATTTT
CASSTGTGTQPQHF
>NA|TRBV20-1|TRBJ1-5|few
TGCAGTGCTAGACAGCCCCAGCATTTT
CSARQPQHF
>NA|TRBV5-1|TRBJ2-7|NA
TGCGCCAGCAGCTTGGTCGTTGGCTACGAGCAGTACTTC
CASSLVVGYEQYF
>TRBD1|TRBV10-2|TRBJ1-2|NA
TGCGCCAGCAGCGAACACCGGACAGGGGCTGCTGTCTATGGCTACACCTTC
CASSEHRTGAAVYGYTF
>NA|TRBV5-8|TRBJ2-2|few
TGTGCCAGCAGCTTGACAGGGAGCCTGGTCGGGGAGCTGTTTTTT
CASSLTGSLVGELFF
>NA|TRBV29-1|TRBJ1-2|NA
TGCAGCACGACGGGGGCGCGAGGTCAGGGCTACACCTTC
CSTTGARGQGYTF
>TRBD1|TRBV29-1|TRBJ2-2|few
TGCAGCGTTGAGCTCCCAGGGGGCGCCCCCGGGGAGCTGTTTTTT
CSVELPGGAPGELFF
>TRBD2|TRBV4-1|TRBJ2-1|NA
TGCGCCAGCAGCCAGGGACTAGCGGCTTGGCATGAGCAGTTCTTC
CASSQGLAAWHEQFF
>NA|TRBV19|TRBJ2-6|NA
TGTGCCAGTAGGGGGGGGGCAGGTGGGGCCAACGTCCTGACTTTC
CASRGGAGGANVLTF
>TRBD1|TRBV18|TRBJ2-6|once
TGTGCCAGCTCACTGAGGACAGGGGGGAATTCTGGGGCCAACGTCCTGACTTTC
CASSLRTGGNSGANVLTF
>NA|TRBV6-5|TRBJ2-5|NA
TGTGCCAGCAGTTATATGACAGGACGAGAGACCCAGTACTTC
CASSYMTGRETQYF
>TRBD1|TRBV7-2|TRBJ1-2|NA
TGTGCCAGCAGCTTAGTACAGGGGATAGAGGGCTACACCTTC
CASSLVQGIEGYTF
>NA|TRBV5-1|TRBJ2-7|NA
TGCGCCAGCAAAAGGGACGGATCCTACGAGCAGTACTTC
CASKRDGSYEQYF
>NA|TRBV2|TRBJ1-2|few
TGTGCCAGCAGTGAGGGGAGCTATGGCTACACCTTC
CASSEGSYGYTF
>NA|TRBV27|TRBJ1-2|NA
TGTGCCAGCAGTTCTCCCCCCGGGGGGCTGCTGGTCGCGATCTATGGCTACACCTTC
CASSSPPGGLLVAIYGYTF
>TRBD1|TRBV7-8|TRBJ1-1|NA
TGTGCCAGCAGCCCCCGGACAGGGAGGGCGGGCACTGAAGCTTTCTTT
CASSPRTGRAGTEAFF
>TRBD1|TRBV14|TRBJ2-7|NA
TGTGCCAGCAGCCACTGGCCGGGACAGGGGGTCCAGCAGCAGTACTTC
CASSHWPGQGVQQQYF
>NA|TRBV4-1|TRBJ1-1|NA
TGCGCCAGCAGCCAGACGGGGGGAGGGAACACTGAAGCTTTCTTT
CASSQTGGGNTEAFF
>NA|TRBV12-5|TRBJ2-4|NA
TGTGCTAGTGGGGGGACCGGGGTGAACATTCAGTACTTC
CASGGTGVNIQYF
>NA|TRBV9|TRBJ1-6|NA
TGTGCCAGCAGCCCTCGGGGGGCGGGTAATTCACCCCTCCACTTT
CASSPRGAGNSPLHF
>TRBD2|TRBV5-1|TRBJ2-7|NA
TGCGCCAGCAGACACCGACTAGCGGGGGACTCCTACGAGCAGTACTTC
CASRHRLAGDSYEQYF
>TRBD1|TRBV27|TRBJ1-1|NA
TGTGCCAGCAGTTTCCTCCCGGGACAGGGGAAGATTGAAGCTTTCTTT
CASSFLPGQGKIEAFF
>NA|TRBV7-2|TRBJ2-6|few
TGTGCCAGTAGGGTGGCTGGGGCCAACGTCCTGACTTTC
CASRVAGANVLTF